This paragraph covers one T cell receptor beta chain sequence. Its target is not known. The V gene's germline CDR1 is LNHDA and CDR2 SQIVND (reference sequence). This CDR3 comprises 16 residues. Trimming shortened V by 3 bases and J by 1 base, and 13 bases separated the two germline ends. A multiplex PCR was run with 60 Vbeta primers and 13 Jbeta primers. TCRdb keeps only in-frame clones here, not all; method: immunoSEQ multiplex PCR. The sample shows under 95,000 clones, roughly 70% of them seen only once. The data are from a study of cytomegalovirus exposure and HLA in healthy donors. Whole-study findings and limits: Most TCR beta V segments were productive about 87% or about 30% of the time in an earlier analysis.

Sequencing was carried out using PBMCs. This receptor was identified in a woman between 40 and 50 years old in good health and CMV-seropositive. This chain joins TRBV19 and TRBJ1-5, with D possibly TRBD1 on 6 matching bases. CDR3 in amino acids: CASSINSGQSNQPQHF. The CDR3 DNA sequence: TGTGCCAGTAGTATCAATTCGGGACAAAGCAATCAGCCCCAGCATTTT.